A selection of T cell receptor beta chains follows, all from one sample in a study of T cell responses to AZD1222 COVID-19 vaccine. Libraries were prepared by immunoSEQ multiplex PCR; TCRdb keeps only in-frame clonotypes and omits some of them. Of about 120,000 clones listed, around 85% are singletons. The sequencing used peripheral blood, collected on day 0 of MenACWY control vaccination. The receptors derive from an adult in good health. The CDR3 runs from the conserved cysteine through the conserved F or W. D genes are given only for firm matches. Not all rows give a size; the values are once, few, many and, for expanded clones, a class.

.	TRBV28	16	.	TRBJ2-7	CASSSPLGGVTYEQYF	TGTGCCAGCAGTTCCCCCTTAGGAGGGGTCACCTACGAGCAGTACTTC
TRBD2	TRBV28	14	once	TRBJ2-1	CASSLAGGPSEQFF	TGTGCCAGCAGTTTAGCGGGGGGGCCCAGTGAGCAGTTCTTC
.	TRBV30	13	.	TRBJ1-1	CAWSVQSNTEAFF	TGTGCCTGGAGTGTTCAGTCAAACACTGAAGCTTTCTTT
TRBD2	TRBV5-1	15	.	TRBJ2-5	CASSLGTSIKETQYF	TGCGCCAGCAGCTTGGGGACTAGTATTAAAGAGACCCAGTACTTC
TRBD1	TRBV7-2	13	.	TRBJ2-7	CASSQDRGYEQYF	TGTGCCAGCAGCCAGGACAGGGGCTACGAGCAGTACTTC
.	TRBV6-6	13	.	TRBJ2-1	CASTLTGLHEQFF	TGTGCCAGCACCTTAACAGGGCTACATGAGCAGTTCTTC
TRBD1	TRBV18	14	.	TRBJ2-5	CASSLNTGGETQYF	TGTGCCAGCTCATTAAACACAGGGGGAGAGACCCAGTACTTC
.	TRBV28	12	.	TRBJ1-1	CASRTGPSGAFF	TGTGCCAGCAGGACAGGCCCCTCCGGAGCTTTCTTT
.	TRBV28	15	.	TRBJ2-5	CASSFGGKGQETQYF	TGTGCCAGCAGTTTTGGTGGGAAGGGTCAAGAGACCCAGTACTTC
TRBD1	TRBV19	17	.	TRBJ1-2	CAIQYTVQGELNYGYTF	TGTGCCATCCAGTATACAGTACAGGGGGAGCTTAACTATGGCTACACCTTC
.	TRBV2	14	.	TRBJ2-7	CASIGRGRTYEQYF	TGTGCCAGCATAGGGCGGGGGCGCACCTACGAGCAGTACTTC
.	TRBV25-1	12	.	TRBJ2-2	CASTGYTGELFF	TGTGCCAGCACCGGTTACACCGGGGAGCTGTTTTTT
TRBD2	TRBV7-9	17	few	TRBJ2-1	CASSPRLAGGTYNEQFF	TGTGCCAGCAGCCCCCGACTAGCGGGGGGTACATACAATGAGCAGTTCTTC
.	TRBV2	14	.	TRBJ2-7	CASSGGRLSYEQYF	TGTGCCAGCAGTGGGGGAAGGTTGTCCTACGAGCAGTACTTC
TRBD2	TRBV10-1	16	.	TRBJ2-2	CASGPSGGLNTGELFF	TGCGCCAGCGGGCCTAGCGGGGGCCTGAACACCGGGGAGCTGTTTTTT
.	TRBV28	14	.	TRBJ1-5	CASSPNLGNQPQHF	TGTGCCAGCAGTCCCAACCTGGGCAATCAGCCCCAGCATTTT
TRBD1	TRBV29-1	13	.	TRBJ1-5	CSVRQGSNQPQHF	TGCAGCGTGCGACAGGGGAGCAATCAGCCCCAGCATTTT
.	TRBV6-1	12	.	TRBJ2-7	CASSEINYEQYF	TGTGCCAGCAGTGAAATTAACTACGAGCAGTACTTC
TRBD1	TRBV5-4	16	once	TRBJ2-7	CASSQYLGQGAYEQYF	TGTGCCAGCAGCCAATATCTAGGACAGGGAGCCTACGAGCAGTACTTC
TRBD2	TRBV4-2	17	.	TRBJ2-7	CASSRGGLAGDSYEQYF	TGTGCCAGCAGCCGGGGTGGACTAGCGGGGGACTCCTACGAGCAGTACTTC
TRBD2	TRBV27	15	.	TRBJ2-5	CASSPGSGGSRTQYF	TGTGCCAGCAGCCCCGGTAGCGGGGGCTCGCGGACCCAGTACTTC
.	TRBV6-1	14	.	TRBJ1-2	CASSEGGLLYGYTF	TGTGCCAGCAGTGAAGGGGGTCTGTTATATGGCTACACCTTC
.	TRBV28	13	.	TRBJ1-5	CASSLARHQPQHF	TGTGCCAGCAGCCTTGCGAGGCATCAGCCCCAGCATTTT
.	TRBV11-2	12	.	TRBJ1-2	CASSLAQGGYTF	TGTGCCAGCAGCTTAGCACAGGGCGGCTACACCTTC
TRBD1	TRBV2	17	.	TRBJ2-7	CASTDPGQVLRSYEQYF	TGTGCCAGCACTGACCCCGGACAGGTTCTGAGGTCCTACGAGCAGTACTTC
TRBD1	TRBV18	13	.	TRBJ1-1	CASSTARDSEAFF	TGTGCCAGCTCAACGGCAAGGGACAGTGAAGCTTTCTTT
.	TRBV24-1	15	.	TRBJ2-5	CATSDPTIPQETQYF	TGTGCCACCAGTGATCCGACGATCCCCCAAGAGACCCAGTACTTC
.	TRBV28	13	.	TRBJ1-5	CASTVVSNQPQHF	TGTGCCAGCACCGTGGTGAGCAATCAGCCCCAGCATTTT
TRBD2	TRBV6-4	15	.	TRBJ2-3	CASSGTSGGGDTQYF	TGTGCCAGCAGCGGGACTAGCGGGGGAGGGGATACGCAGTATTTT
TRBD1	TRBV6-1	11	.	TRBJ2-3	CASSEADRWYF	TGTGCCAGCAGTGAAGCGGACAGGTGGTATTTT
.	TRBV6-5	14	.	TRBJ1-2	CASSRPGVNYGYTF	TGTGCCAGCAGTCGCCCCGGGGTGAACTATGGCTACACCTTC
TRBD2	TRBV3-1/TRBV3-2	15	.	TRBJ2-5	CASSQVAGGQETQYF	TGTGCCAGCAGCCAAGTAGCGGGGGGCCAAGAGACCCAGTACTTC
.	TRBV7-8	17	few	TRBJ2-1	CASSLARIKTGFNEQFF	TGTGCCAGCAGCTTAGCGCGAATAAAGACGGGGTTCAATGAGCAGTTCTTC
.	TRBV3-1/TRBV3-2	16	once	TRBJ1-2	CASSQDKGDVNYGYTF	TGTGCCAGCAGCCAAGATAAAGGGGATGTTAACTATGGCTACACCTTC
TRBD1	TRBV19	16	.	TRBJ2-3	CASSMPSQGAADTQYF	TGTGCCAGTAGTATGCCCTCACAGGGGGCGGCGGATACGCAGTATTTT
.	TRBV7-8	14	.	TRBJ2-7	CASSSGTSWREQYF	TGTGCCAGCAGCTCGGGGACCTCGTGGAGAGAGCAGTACTTC
.	TRBV6-6	16	.	TRBJ1-6	CASSYSGHLYNSPLHF	TGTGCCAGCAGTTACTCGGGACACCTCTATAATTCACCCCTCCACTTT
.	TRBV24-1	12	.	TRBJ1-1	CATSGGNTEAFF	TGTGCCACCAGCGGGGGGAACACTGAAGCTTTCTTT
TRBD1	TRBV3-1/TRBV3-2	17	.	TRBJ2-2	CASSQDPGGAETGELFF	TGTGCCAGCAGCCAAGACCCAGGGGGCGCGGAAACCGGGGAGCTGTTTTTT
TRBD1	TRBV11-3	16	.	TRBJ2-1	CASSAAGGTGYNEQFF	TGTGCCAGCAGTGCTGCCGGGGGGACAGGGTACAATGAGCAGTTCTTC
.	TRBV7-2	13	.	TRBJ2-1	CASSSPGINEQFF	TGTGCCAGCAGCTCCCCAGGCATCAATGAGCAGTTCTTC
.	TRBV5-1	15	once	TRBJ1-2	CASSLDAHIGYGYTF	TGCGCCAGCAGCTTGGATGCACATATAGGCTATGGCTACACCTTC
.	TRBV28	13	.	TRBJ2-7	CASKRTYGYEQYF	TGTGCCAGCAAACGGACCTATGGCTACGAGCAGTACTTC
.	TRBV29-1	12	.	TRBJ1-3	CSVRGQGNTIYF	TGCAGCGTTCGGGGTCAGGGAAACACCATATATTTT
.	TRBV5-1	14	.	TRBJ1-5	CASSLGQPNQPQHF	TGCGCCAGCAGCCTTGGACAGCCGAATCAGCCCCAGCATTTT
.	TRBV6-5	13	.	TRBJ1-4	CASNRQYNEKLFF	TGTGCCAGCAACCGACAGTATAATGAAAAACTGTTTTTT